This T cell receptor beta chain was obtained from a study of cytomegalovirus exposure and HLA in healthy donors. Study-wide context: Unique TCRs numbering roughly 85 million, obtained from HLA-typed donors, made up an early data release.

A word on this clone: Antigen unknown.

Germline CDR1 reads SNHLY; CDR2 reads FYNNEI. The V end lost 4 bases, the J end lost 5 bases, and 14 bases lay between the germline ends. This CDR3 comprises 14 residues. Each donor's status was that of a healthy bone marrow donor. The study, taken as a whole, reports: In an earlier analysis, productive rearrangement rates for most beta V segments clustered near 87% or 30%. Equally common other TCR beta chains were less clonally expanded than HLA-associated ones, a later analysis found.

The study ran its PCR with 60 Vbeta and 13 Jbeta primers. Assay: immunoSEQ multiplex PCR; the TCRdb copy retains only in-frame clones and omits some. The table has fewer than 250,000 clones, over 65% seen once. This clonotype was obtained from a young man in good health and CMV-seronegative. The V and J genes are TRBV2 and TRBJ1-1; possibly TRBD1 for D (6 bases). The sample taken for sequencing was PBMCs. Here the CDR3 reads CASSVGRGQTEAFF. In nucleotides, the CDR3 is TGTGCCAGCAGTGTAGGAAGGGGACAAACTGAAGCTTTCTTT.